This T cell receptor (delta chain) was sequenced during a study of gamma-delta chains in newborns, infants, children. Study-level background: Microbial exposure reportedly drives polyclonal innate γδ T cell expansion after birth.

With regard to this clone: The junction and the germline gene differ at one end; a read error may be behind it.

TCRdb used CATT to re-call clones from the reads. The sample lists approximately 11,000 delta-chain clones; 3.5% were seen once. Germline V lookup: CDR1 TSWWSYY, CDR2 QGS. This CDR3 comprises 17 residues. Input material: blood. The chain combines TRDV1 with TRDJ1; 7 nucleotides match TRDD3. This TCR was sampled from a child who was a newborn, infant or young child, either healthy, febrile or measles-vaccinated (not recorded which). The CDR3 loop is CALGNLKPQLGTDKPIF. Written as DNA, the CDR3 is TGTGCTCTTGGGAACTTGAAACCCCAACTGGGGACCGATAAACCCATCTTT.